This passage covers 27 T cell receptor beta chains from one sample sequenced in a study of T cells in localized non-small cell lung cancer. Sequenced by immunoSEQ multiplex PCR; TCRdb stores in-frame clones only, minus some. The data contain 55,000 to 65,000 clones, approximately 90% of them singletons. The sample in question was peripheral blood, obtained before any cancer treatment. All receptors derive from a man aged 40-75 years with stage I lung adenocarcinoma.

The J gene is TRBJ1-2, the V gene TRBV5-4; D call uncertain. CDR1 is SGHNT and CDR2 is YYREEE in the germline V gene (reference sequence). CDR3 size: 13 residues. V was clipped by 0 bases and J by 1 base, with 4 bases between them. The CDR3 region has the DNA TGTGCCAGCAGCTTGGGACATAACTATGGCTACACCTTC. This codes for CASSLGHNYGYTF.

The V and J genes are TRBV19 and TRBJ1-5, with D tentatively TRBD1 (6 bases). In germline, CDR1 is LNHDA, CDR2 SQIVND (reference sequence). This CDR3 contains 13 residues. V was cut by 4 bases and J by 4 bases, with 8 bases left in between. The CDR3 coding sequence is TGTGCCAGTAGTAAAACAGGGAATCAGCCCCAGCATTTT. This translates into CASSKTGNQPQHF.

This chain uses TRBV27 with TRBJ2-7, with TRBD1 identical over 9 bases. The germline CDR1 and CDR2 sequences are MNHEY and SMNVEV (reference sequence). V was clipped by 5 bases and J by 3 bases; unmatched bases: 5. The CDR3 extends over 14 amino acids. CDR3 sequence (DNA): TGTGCCAGCAGTCCTCTGACAGGGGGCTACGAGCAGTACTTC. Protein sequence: CASSPLTGGYEQYF.

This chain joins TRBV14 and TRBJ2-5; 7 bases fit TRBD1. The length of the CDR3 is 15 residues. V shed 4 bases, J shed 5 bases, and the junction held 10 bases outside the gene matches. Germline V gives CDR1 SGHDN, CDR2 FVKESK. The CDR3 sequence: CASSPGQNLWETQYF. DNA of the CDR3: TGTGCCAGCAGCCCGGGACAGAACCTCTGGGAGACCCAGTACTTC.

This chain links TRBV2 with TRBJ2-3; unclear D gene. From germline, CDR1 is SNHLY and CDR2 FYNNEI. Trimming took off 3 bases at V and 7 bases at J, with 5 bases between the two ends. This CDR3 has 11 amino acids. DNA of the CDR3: TGTGCCAGCAGTGATTTCAATACGCAGTATTTT. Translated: CASSDFNTQYF.

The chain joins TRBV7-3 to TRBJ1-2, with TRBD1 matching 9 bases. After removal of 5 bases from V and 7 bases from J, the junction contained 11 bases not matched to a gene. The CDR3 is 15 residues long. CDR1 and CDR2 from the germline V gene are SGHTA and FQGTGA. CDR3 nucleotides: TGTGCCAGCAGCCCAGCGGGACAGGGAGACGGTGGCTACACCTTC. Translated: CASSPAGQGDGGYTF. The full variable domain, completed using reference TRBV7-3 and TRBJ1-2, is GAGVSQTPSNKVTEKGKYVELRCDPISGHTALYWYRQSLGQGPEFLIYFQGTGAADDSGLPNDRFFAVRPEGSVSTLKIQRTERGDSAVYLCASSPAGQGDGGYTFGSGTRLTVV.

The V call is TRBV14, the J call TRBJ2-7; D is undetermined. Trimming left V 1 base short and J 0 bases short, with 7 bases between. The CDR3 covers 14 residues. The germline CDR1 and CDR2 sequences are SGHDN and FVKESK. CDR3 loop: CASSQGQSSYEQYF. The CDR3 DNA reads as TGTGCCAGCAGCCAAGGGCAGAGCTCCTACGAGCAGTACTTC. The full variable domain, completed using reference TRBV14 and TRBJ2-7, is EAGVTQFPSHSVIEKGQTVTLRCDPISGHDNLYWYRRVMGKEIKFLLHFVKESKQDESGMPNNRFLAERTGGTYSTLKVQPAELEDSGVYFCASSQGQSSYEQYFGPGTRLTVT.

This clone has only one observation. CDR3 amino acids: CASSEHRRDPQETQYF. The CDR3 nucleotides read TGTGCCAGCAGTGAACACAGACGGGACCCCCAAGAGACCCAGTACTTC. This sequence joins TRBV25-1 and TRBJ2-5; perhaps D is TRBD1 or TRBD2 (5 bases each). CDR3 length equals 16 residues. In germline, CDR1 is MGHDK, CDR2 SYGVNS. Trimming removed 2 bases at V and 1 base at J, with 14 bases between.

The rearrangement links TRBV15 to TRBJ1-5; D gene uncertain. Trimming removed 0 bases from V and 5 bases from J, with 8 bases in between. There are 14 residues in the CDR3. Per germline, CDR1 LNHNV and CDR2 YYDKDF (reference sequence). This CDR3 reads CATSRDPGDQPQHF. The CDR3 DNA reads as TGTGCCACCAGCAGAGATCCCGGGGATCAGCCCCAGCATTTT.

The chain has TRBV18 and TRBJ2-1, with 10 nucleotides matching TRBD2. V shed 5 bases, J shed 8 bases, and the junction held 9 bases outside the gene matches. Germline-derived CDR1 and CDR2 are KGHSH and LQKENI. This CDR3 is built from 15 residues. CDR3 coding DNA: TGTGCCAGCTCAACACAACTAGCGGGAAGCGATGAGCAGTTCTTC. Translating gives CASSTQLAGSDEQFF.

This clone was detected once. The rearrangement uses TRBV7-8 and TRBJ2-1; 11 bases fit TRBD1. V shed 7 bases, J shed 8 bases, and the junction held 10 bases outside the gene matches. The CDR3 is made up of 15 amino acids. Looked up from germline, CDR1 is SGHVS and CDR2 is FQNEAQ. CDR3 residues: CASTPGTGGFDEQFF. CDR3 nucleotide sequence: TGTGCCAGCACTCCCGGGACAGGGGGTTTCGATGAGCAGTTCTTC.

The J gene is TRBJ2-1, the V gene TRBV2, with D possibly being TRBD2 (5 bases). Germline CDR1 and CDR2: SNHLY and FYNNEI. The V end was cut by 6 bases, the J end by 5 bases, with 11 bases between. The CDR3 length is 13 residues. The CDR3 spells CASRNDGNNEQFF. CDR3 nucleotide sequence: TGTGCCAGCAGGAACGACGGGAACAATGAGCAGTTCTTC.

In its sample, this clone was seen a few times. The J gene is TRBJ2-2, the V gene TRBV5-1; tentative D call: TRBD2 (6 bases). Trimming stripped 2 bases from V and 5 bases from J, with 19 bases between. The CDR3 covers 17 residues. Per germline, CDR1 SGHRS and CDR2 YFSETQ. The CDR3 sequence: CASSFGGSGLNTGELFF. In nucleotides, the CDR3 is TGCGCCAGCAGCTTTGGTGGGAGCGGGTTAAATACCGGGGAGCTGTTTTTT.

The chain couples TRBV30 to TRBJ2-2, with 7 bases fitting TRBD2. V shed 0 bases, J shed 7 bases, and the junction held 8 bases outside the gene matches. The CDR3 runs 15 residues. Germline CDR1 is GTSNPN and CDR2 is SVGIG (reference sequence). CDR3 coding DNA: TGTGCCTGGAGTGTATCCGGGAGGCATGGCGGGGAGCTGTTTTTT. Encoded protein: CAWSVSGRHGGELFF.

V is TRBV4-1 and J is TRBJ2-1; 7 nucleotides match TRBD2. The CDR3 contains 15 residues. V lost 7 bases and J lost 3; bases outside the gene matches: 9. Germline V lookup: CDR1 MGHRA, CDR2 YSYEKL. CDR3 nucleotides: TGCGCCAGCACCGCAAGCGGGATATACTACAATGAGCAGTTCTTC. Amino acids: CASTASGIYYNEQFF.

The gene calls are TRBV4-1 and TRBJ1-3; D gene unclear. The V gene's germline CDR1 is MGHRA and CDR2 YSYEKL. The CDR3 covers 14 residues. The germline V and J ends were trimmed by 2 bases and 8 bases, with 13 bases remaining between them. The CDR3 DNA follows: TGCGCCAGCAGCCAATCGAGCAGCTGGGACACCATATATTTT. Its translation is CASSQSSSWDTIYF.

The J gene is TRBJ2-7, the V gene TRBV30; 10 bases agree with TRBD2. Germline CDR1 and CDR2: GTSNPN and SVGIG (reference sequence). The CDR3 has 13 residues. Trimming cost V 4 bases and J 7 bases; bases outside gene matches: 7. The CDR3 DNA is TGTGCCTGGACGAGCGGGAGGGCCGGGGAGCAGTACTTC. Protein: CAWTSGRAGEQYF.

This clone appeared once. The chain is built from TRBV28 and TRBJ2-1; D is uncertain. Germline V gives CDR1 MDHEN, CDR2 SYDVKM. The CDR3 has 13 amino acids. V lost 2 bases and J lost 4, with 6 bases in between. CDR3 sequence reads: CASSLHRYNEQFF. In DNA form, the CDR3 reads TGTGCCAGCAGTTTACACCGTTACAATGAGCAGTTCTTC.

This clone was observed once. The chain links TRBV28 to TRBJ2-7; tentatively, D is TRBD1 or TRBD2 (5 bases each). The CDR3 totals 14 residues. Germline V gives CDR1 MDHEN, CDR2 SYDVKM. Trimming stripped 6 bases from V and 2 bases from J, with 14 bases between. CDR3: CASSSGPTTYEQYF. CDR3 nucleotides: TGTGCCAGCAGCTCGGGACCGACCACCTACGAGCAGTACTTC.

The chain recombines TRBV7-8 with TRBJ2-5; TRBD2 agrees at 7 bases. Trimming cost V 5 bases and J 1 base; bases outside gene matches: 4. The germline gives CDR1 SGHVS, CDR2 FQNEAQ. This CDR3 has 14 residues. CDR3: CASSPSGGQETQYF. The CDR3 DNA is TGTGCCAGCAGCCCATCGGGGGGCCAAGAGACCCAGTACTTC. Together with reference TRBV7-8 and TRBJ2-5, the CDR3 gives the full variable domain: GAGVSQSPRYKVAKRGQDVALRCDPISGHVSLFWYQQALGQGPEFLTYFQNEAQLDKSGLPSDRFFAERPEGSVSTLKIQRTQQEDSAVYLCASSPSGGQETQYFGPGTRLLVL.

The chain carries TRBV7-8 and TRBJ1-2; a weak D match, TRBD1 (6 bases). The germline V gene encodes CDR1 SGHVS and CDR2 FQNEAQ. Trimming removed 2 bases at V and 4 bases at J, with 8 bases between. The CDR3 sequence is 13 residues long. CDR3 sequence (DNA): TGTGCCAGCAGCTTAACAGGGCGCTATGGCTACACCTTC. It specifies CASSLTGRYGYTF.

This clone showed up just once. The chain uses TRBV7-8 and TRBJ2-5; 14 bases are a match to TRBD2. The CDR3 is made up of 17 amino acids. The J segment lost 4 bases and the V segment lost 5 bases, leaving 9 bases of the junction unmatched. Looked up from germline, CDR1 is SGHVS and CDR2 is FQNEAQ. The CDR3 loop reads CASSPGLAGGLGETQYF. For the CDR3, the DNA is TGTGCCAGCAGCCCCGGACTAGCGGGAGGATTAGGAGAGACCCAGTACTTC.

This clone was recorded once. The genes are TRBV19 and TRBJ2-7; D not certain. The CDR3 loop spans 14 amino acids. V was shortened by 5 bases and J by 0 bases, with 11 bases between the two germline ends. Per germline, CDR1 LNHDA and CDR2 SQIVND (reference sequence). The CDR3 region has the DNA TGTGCCAGTAGTGACGTAGGAAGCTCCTACGAGCAGTACTTC. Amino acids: CASSDVGSSYEQYF.

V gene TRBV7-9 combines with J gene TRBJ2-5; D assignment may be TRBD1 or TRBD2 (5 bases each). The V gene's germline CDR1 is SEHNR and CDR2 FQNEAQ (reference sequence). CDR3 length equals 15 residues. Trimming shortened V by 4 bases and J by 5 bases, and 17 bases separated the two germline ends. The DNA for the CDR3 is TGTGCCAGCAGCTCAGTCAGGGAGAGGAAGGAGACCCAGTACTTC. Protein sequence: CASSSVRERKETQYF. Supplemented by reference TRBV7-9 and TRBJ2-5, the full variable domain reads DTGVSQNPRHKITKRGQNVTFRCDPISEHNRLYWYRQTLGQGPEFLTYFQNEAQLEKSRLLSDRFSAERPKGSFSTLEIQRTEQGDSAMYLCASSSVRERKETQYFGPGTRLLVL.

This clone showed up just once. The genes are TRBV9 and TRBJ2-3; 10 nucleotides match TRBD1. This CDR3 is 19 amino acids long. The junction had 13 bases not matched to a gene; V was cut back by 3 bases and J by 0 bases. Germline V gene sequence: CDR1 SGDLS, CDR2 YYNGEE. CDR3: CASSAKIRDRGFSTDTQYF. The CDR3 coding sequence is TGTGCCAGCAGCGCGAAGATCCGGGACAGGGGATTTAGCACAGATACGCAGTATTTT.

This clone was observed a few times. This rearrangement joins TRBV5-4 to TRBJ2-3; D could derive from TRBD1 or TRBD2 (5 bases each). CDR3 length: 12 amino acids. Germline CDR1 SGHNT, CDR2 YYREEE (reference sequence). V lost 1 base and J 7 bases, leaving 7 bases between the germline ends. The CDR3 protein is CASSLWGNTQYF. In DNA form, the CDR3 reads TGTGCCAGCAGCTTGTGGGGGAATACGCAGTATTTT.

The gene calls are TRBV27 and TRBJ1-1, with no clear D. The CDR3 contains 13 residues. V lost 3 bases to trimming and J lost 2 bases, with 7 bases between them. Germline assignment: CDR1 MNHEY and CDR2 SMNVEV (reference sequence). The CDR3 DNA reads TGTGCCAGCAGTTTGGCAGGAAACACTGAAGCTTTCTTT. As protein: CASSLAGNTEAFF.